Listed here are 25 T cell receptor beta chains from one sample, sequenced in a study of T-cell reconstitution after alpha-beta-depleted transplantation in children (dated by TCRdb to the mid-2010s). The treatment or condition tag for this specimen amounts to: allogeneic hematopoietic cell transplantation with graft depleted of TCRalphabeta T cells and CD19 B cells. Libraries were constructed by PCR. Sequenced on an Illumina HiSeq 2500. TCR library preparation used molecular barcoding, with unique molecular identifiers applied to normalize quantification of the TCRbeta repertoire. In TCRdb, the public reads were trimmed at Q25 with fastp and aligned with MiXCR, with productive beta chains retained. Rows merge per CDR3 protein into single entries with the most common DNA and genes. The table for this sample lists approximately 170,000 distinct CDR3 sequences; 11% of them were counted only once. The ten largest clones capture around 14% of the sample.

Sequenced here: PBMCs, sampled before TCRalphabeta/CD19-depleted stem cell transplant. The origin of the receptors is a boy aged 2 to 10 with acute myeloid leukemia, due to receive a stem cell transplant.

This clonotype was recorded many times. V gene TRBV3-1 combines with J gene TRBJ1-1, with a weak D call TRBD1 (6 bases). The CDR3 length is 17 residues. Trimming cost V 0 bases and J 1 base, with 15 bases left between them. The germline V gene has CDR1 LGHDT and CDR2 YNNKEL (reference sequence). CDR3 nucleotides: TGTGCCAGCAGCCAAGATCGGGGGGCGCTCGGGAACACTGAAGCTTTCTTT. Encoded protein: CASSQDRGALGNTEAFF.

This clonotype occurred many times. This CDR3 reads CASSLRSGDTQYF. Written as DNA, the CDR3 is TGCGCCAGCAGCTTGAGATCTGGAGATACGCAGTATTTT. The chain joins TRBV5-1 to TRBJ2-3, with D unresolved. The CDR3 runs 13 residues. Trimming removed 1 base from V and 5 bases from J, with 8 bases in between. The V gene's germline CDR1 is SGHRS and CDR2 YFSETQ.

This clonotype was detected many times. The V gene is TRBV7-2, the J gene TRBJ2-2, with D possibly TRBD2 on 6 matching bases. CDR1 and CDR2 (germline): SGHTA, FQGNSA. The ends were cut back, 2 bases at V and 3 bases at J, with 10 bases in the middle. CDR3 size: 15 residues. The CDR3 bases are TGTGCCAGCAGCTTAAGTGCGGGATACACCGGGGAGCTGTTTTTT. The encoded protein is CASSLSAGYTGELFF.

The sample holds many counts of this clonotype. The V gene is TRBV11-2, the J gene TRBJ1-1; D unresolved. Germline V gene sequence: CDR1 SGHAT, CDR2 FQNNGV. Trimming removed 7 bases at V and 3 bases at J, with 6 bases between. This CDR3 is 11 amino acids long. This CDR3 is CASTRYTEAFF. The CDR3 DNA reads as TGTGCCAGCACCCGATACACTGAAGCTTTCTTT.

This clonotype appeared many times. The chain combines TRBV29-1 with TRBJ2-5; TRBD1 matches 7 bases. The CDR3 spans 18 residues. Germline CDR1 reads SQVTM; CDR2 reads ANQGSEA. J was trimmed by 3 bases and V by 2 bases; bases with no gene match: 18. The CDR3 loop reads CSVEPRQGLMALKETQYF. The CDR3 DNA follows: TGCAGCGTTGAACCCAGACAGGGTTTAATGGCCCTAAAAGAGACCCAGTACTTC.

In this sample, this clonotype turned up a few times. A much larger clone differs by one base, so this may be a read error. The chain recombines TRBV4-2 with TRBJ1-5; D perhaps matches TRBD1 (5 bases). Trimming left V 1 base short and J 1 base short, with 8 bases between. CDR1 is LGHNA and CDR2 is YNFKEQ in the germline V gene. The CDR3 runs 15 residues. CDR3 nucleotides: TGTGCCAGCAGCCAAGGGTCAGGGAGCAATCAGCCCCAGCATTTT. Residues: CASSQGSGSNQPQHF.

This clonotype has at least ten counts. V gene TRBV7-9 combines with J gene TRBJ2-5, with 10 nucleotides matching TRBD2. The CDR3 loop spans 16 amino acids. Trimming at V came to 5 bases and at J to 5 bases, leaving 11 bases not matched to a gene. Germline-derived CDR1 and CDR2 are SEHNR and FQNEAQ (reference sequence). The CDR3 bases are TGTGCCAGCAGCATTATAGCGGGAGGTCAGGAGGAGACCCAGTACTTC. Protein product: CASSIIAGGQEETQYF.

This clonotype was picked up many times. V is TRBV7-8 and J is TRBJ2-4; D is perhaps TRBD1 (6 bases). Germline CDR1 SGHVS, CDR2 FQNEAQ. This CDR3 region has 14 residues. Trimming pared 3 bases from V and 10 bases from J, leaving 16 bases between. In DNA, the CDR3 is TGTGCCAGCAGCTTGGACAGAGTTTTGGGGATTCAGTACTTC. This codes for CASSLDRVLGIQYF.

This clonotype was observed at least ten times. The chain has TRBV20-1 and TRBJ1-5; 7 bases agree with TRBD1. J gave up 6 bases and V 6 bases, and 5 bases lay outside the gene matches. The CDR3 is made up of 12 amino acids. Germline CDR1 is DFQATT and CDR2 is SNEGSKA (reference sequence). CDR3 in amino acids: CSAAGQSQPQHF. In nucleotides, the CDR3 is TGCAGTGCCGCGGGACAGTCTCAGCCCCAGCATTTT.

This clonotype was seen repeatedly, ten times or more. CDR3 coding DNA: TGCAGTGCTATACCCAACACAGGGTGGCGCACCGGGGAGCTGTTTTTT. It is translated as CSAIPNTGWRTGELFF. This rearrangement joins TRBV20-1 to TRBJ2-2; a weak D match, TRBD1 (6 bases). CDR3 length: 16 residues. V was cut by 4 bases and J by 4 bases, with 19 bases left in between. The germline CDR1 and CDR2 sequences are DFQATT and SNEGSKA (reference sequence).

Many counts were recorded for this clonotype. The gene calls are TRBV5-1 and TRBJ2-4; no clear D gene. CDR1 is SGHRS and CDR2 is YFSETQ in the germline V gene. The CDR3 covers 11 residues. Deletions cut 4 bases from V and 6 bases from J, with 5 bases between. The chain's CDR3 is CASSEANIQYF. The CDR3 nucleotides are TGCGCCAGCAGCGAAGCAAACATTCAGTACTTC.

This clonotype was observed at least ten times. V and J are TRBV28 and TRBJ2-7; TRBD2 agrees at 7 bases. Per the germline V gene, CDR1 is MDHEN and CDR2 is SYDVKM. V was clipped by 7 bases and J by 5 bases; unmatched bases: 14. This CDR3 region has 15 residues. The CDR3 DNA follows: TGTGCCAGCACCTTCCGGGGGGATTTTTCCGACGAGCAGTACTTC. Amino acids: CASTFRGDFSDEQYF.

This clonotype was seen ten or more times. This chain links TRBV4-1 with TRBJ2-1, with D perhaps being TRBD1 or TRBD2 (5 bases each). Germline V gene data show CDR1 as MGHRA and CDR2 as YSYEKL. Trimming stripped 5 bases from V and 5 bases from J, with 22 bases between. The CDR3 length is 17 residues. The CDR3 DNA sequence: TGCGCCAGCAGCAAAGTCTCCCGGGACCTCGGCCACAATGAGCAGTTCTTC. Its protein is CASSKVSRDLGHNEQFF.

This clonotype was recorded many times. This CDR3 reads CASSHLLTGAASGANVLTF. As DNA, the CDR3 is TGTGCCAGCAGCCATCTCTTGACAGGGGCTGCATCTGGGGCCAACGTCCTGACTTTC. V is TRBV7-8 and J is TRBJ2-6; 8 nucleotides agree with TRBD1. The CDR3 length is 19 residues. Germline CDR1 is SGHVS and CDR2 is FQNEAQ. Unmatched junction bases numbered 13, after V lost 5 bases and J lost 1 base.

CDR3 sequence reads: CALDRGSQPQHF. The CDR3 region has the DNA TGTGCCTTGGACAGGGGGTCTCAGCCCCAGCATTTT. The gene calls are TRBV30 and TRBJ1-5; TRBD1 matches at 10 bases. The V segment lost 7 bases and the J segment 6 bases; nucleotides outside the gene matches: 3. CDR3 size: 12 residues. Germline V gives CDR1 GTSNPN, CDR2 SVGIG (reference sequence).

This chain links TRBV2 with TRBJ1-5, with unresolved D. V was shortened by 3 bases and J by 6 bases, with 15 bases between the two germline ends. The CDR3 is 15 residues long. CDR1 is SNHLY, CDR2 FYNNEI, per germline. Here the CDR3 DNA reads TGTGCCAGCAGTGATGAGTTGGTTATCGGTCAGCCCCAGCATTTT. Protein product: CASSDELVIGQPQHF.

This clonotype was counted at least ten times. The gene calls are TRBV2 and TRBJ2-3, with TRBD2 identical over 10 bases. CDR1 and CDR2 from the germline V gene are SNHLY and FYNNEI. This CDR3 contains 14 residues. V shed 11 bases and J 1 base; nucleotides not matched to a gene: 6. In DNA, the CDR3 is TGTGCCGGCGAAACTAGCGGGGGCACAGATACGCAGTATTTT. It codes for CAGETSGGTDTQYF.

Ten or more counts support this clonotype. The V call is TRBV7-3, the J call TRBJ1-1; no clear D. The CDR3 is made up of 15 amino acids. The V end was cut by 0 bases, the J end by 6 bases, with 14 bases between. Germline V gene data show CDR1 as SGHTA and CDR2 as FQGTGA. The chain's CDR3 is CASSLTGENLAEAFF. In nucleotides, the CDR3 is TGTGCCAGCAGCTTAACCGGGGAGAACCTCGCTGAAGCTTTCTTT.

This clonotype has at least ten counts. The J gene is TRBJ1-6, the V gene TRBV5-1; D is unresolved. Deletions cut 0 bases from V and 12 bases from J, with 10 bases between. This CDR3 is built from 13 residues. Germline V CDR1 and CDR2: SGHRS, YFSETQ. CDR3 DNA sequence: TGCGCCAGCAGCTTGGACAGCATGATACCCCTCCACTTT. Its translation: CASSLDSMIPLHF.

This rearrangement joins TRBV7-9 to TRBJ2-1; 10 bases align to TRBD2. This CDR3 is built from 15 residues. J lost 6 bases, V lost 1 base, and 3 bases had no gene match. Germline V CDR1 and CDR2: SEHNR, FQNEAQ (reference sequence). The CDR3 spells CASSLVGLAVNEQFF. The CDR3 DNA sequence: TGTGCCAGCAGCTTAGTTGGACTAGCGGTCAATGAGCAGTTCTTC.

This clonotype has ten or more counts. This chain links TRBV27 with TRBJ2-1; D remains ambiguous. CDR3 length: 16 residues. V shed 0 bases and J shed 0 bases, with 9 bases lying between them. The germline gives CDR1 MNHEY, CDR2 SMNVEV (reference sequence). For the CDR3, the DNA is TGTGCCAGCAGTTTATCGGGGTATAGCTCCTACAATGAGCAGTTCTTC. Translating gives CASSLSGYSSYNEQFF.

This clonotype was seen ten or more times. This chain uses TRBV7-8 with TRBJ2-1; D perhaps matches TRBD2 (6 bases). Germline CDR1 SGHVS, CDR2 FQNEAQ. V was shortened by 2 bases and J by 8 bases, with 19 bases between the two germline ends. CDR3 length equals 16 residues. CDR3 bases: TGTGCCAGCAGCTTACTGGTGGGAGGAGGGGTCGATGAGCAGTTCTTC. Protein sequence: CASSLLVGGGVDEQFF.

This clonotype occurred many times. This sequence joins TRBV29-1 and TRBJ1-1, with D perhaps matching TRBD1 (5 bases). The germline V and J ends were trimmed by 5 bases and 0 bases, with 16 bases remaining between them. Germline V lookup: CDR1 SQVTM, CDR2 ANQGSEA. CDR3 length: 15 amino acids. CDR3 in DNA: TGCAGCGTTCTCACGACGGGGCCCATGAACACTGAAGCTTTCTTT. Its protein is CSVLTTGPMNTEAFF.

Details on this clonotype: A much larger clone sits a single nucleotide away, making a read error possible. This chain's CDR3 is CSSQVNYSYTF. The CDR3 nucleotides are TGCAGCTCCCAGGTGAACTATAGCTACACCTTC. The chain carries TRBV20-1 and TRBJ1-2; D unresolved. CDR3 length equals 11 residues. In germline, CDR1 is DFQATT, CDR2 SNEGSKA (reference sequence).

In this sample, this clonotype turned up many times. The chain has TRBV7-2 and TRBJ2-4, with no clear D. In germline, CDR1 is SGHTA, CDR2 FQGNSA. CDR3 length: 12 amino acids. V dropped 1 base and J dropped 11 bases, with 9 bases sitting between them. CDR3 residues: CASSLERVVQYF. The CDR3 region has the DNA TGTGCCAGCAGCTTAGAAAGAGTCGTTCAGTACTTC.